These 8 T cell receptor beta chains came from one sample sequenced in a study of tumor-infiltrating lymphocytes in primary liver carcinoma. A primer matching the constant region was used to make TCR beta cDNA from 500 ng of total RNA. Modified slightly, ARM-PCR produced TCR beta libraries over three nested multiplex PCR rounds. Primers for the first two PCR rounds were TRBV1-TRBV30 forward primers and a C-beta reverse primer (roughly 10 cycles per round). TCRdb itself ran the multiplex PCR reads through MiXCR, one entry per CDR3 protein. The profile shows 300,000 to 350,000 distinct CDR3 sequences, about 65% of them singletons. Germline DNA was also extracted, and blood RNA was taken from unsorted whole blood. What was sequenced was peripheral blood. All receptors derive from a man aged 40-50 years with primary liver carcinoma and hepatitis B virus infection.

Regarding this clonotype: A much bigger clone sits one base away, suggesting this may be a read error. The chain combines TRBV5-6 with TRBJ2-7; maybe TRBD2 (5 bases). Per the germline V gene, CDR1 is SGHDT and CDR2 is YYEEEE. This CDR3 has 16 amino acids. Trimming left V 0 bases short and J 5 bases short, with 18 bases between. CDR3 protein: CASSLGLLEGVDEQYF. CDR3 sequence (DNA): TGTGCCAGCAGCTTGGGCTTACTAGAGGGAGTTGACGAGCAGTACTTC.

About this clonotype: One base away lies a much larger clone, so this may be a sequencing read error. The chain employs TRBV6-5 and TRBJ2-7; no clear D gene. CDR3 size: 14 residues. Germline CDR1 and CDR2: MNHEY and SVGAGI. The CDR3 region has the DNA TGTGTCAGCAGTTACTCGAGGCGGAACTACGAGCAGTACTTC. It yields the protein CVSSYSRRNYEQYF.

Note on this clonotype: At one end, the junction sequence differs from germline, possibly due to a read error. CDR3 sequence: CAISQGRQSNTDTQYF. DNA for the CDR3: TGCGCCATCAGCCAAGGACGACAGTCCAACACAGATACGCAGTATTTT. This chain connects TRBV4-1 to TRBJ2-3; D may be TRBD1 (5 bases). Germline CDR1 reads MGHRA; CDR2 reads YSYEKL. This CDR3 has 16 amino acids.

The V gene is TRBV5-6, the J gene TRBJ2-5; no reliable D call. Trimming removed 4 bases at V and 5 bases at J, with 6 bases between. The CDR3 runs to 11 residues. Germline CDR1 reads SGHDT; CDR2 reads YYEEEE. In nucleotides, the CDR3 is TGTGCCAGCAGCATTGATGAGACCCAGTACTTC. Protein product: CASSIDETQYF. Looking up the rest from reference TRBV5-6 and TRBJ2-5 gives the full variable domain: DAGVTQSPTHLIKTRGQQVTLRCSPKSGHDTVSWYQQALGQGPQFIFQYYEEEERQRGNFPDRFSGHQFPNYSSELNVNALLLGDSALYLCASSIDETQYFGPGTRLLVL.

Remarks on this clonotype: This may be a read error, as it is one base from a much larger clone. The chain carries TRBV10-3 and TRBJ2-7; 13 bases are a match to TRBD2. The V gene's germline CDR1 is ENHRY and CDR2 SYGVKD. CDR3 size: 15 residues. CDR3 DNA: TGTGCCATCAGTGCCGGGACTAGCGGGATGTACGAGCCGTACTTC. Its translation is CAISAGTSGMYEPYF.

Concerning this clonotype: One end of the junction varies from germline; a read error may be responsible. The chain is built from TRBV6-2 or TRBV6-3 and TRBJ1-1; maybe TRBD1 (5 bases). The CDR3 contains 15 residues. Germline CDR1 reads MNHEY; CDR2 reads SVGEGT. CDR3 nucleotides: TGTGCCAGCAGTAACGCAGGGTTTCTGAACACTAAAGCTTTCTTT. Amino acids: CASSNAGFLNTKAFF.

Notes on this clonotype: An end of the junction does not agree with germline; a read error may underlie this. The chain has TRBV11-2 and TRBJ2-5; 7 bases agree with TRBD2. CDR3 length equals 15 residues. The germline V gene has CDR1 SGHAT and CDR2 FQNNGV. The CDR3 DNA follows: TGTGCCAGCAGCTTCACGGTGGGAGGGCCGGAGACCCAGTACTTT. Its translation is CASSFTVGGPETQYF.

Concerning this clonotype itself: A much bigger clone sits one base away, suggesting this may be a read error. The rearrangement links TRBV6-6 to TRBJ1-1; TRBD1 aligns across 8 bases. The CDR3 is 13 amino acids. Germline lookup yields CDR1 MNHNY and CDR2 SVGAGI (reference sequence). This CDR3 is CGSSTGGTTEAFF. Here the CDR3 DNA reads TGTGGCAGCAGCACAGGGGGGACTACTGAAGCTTTCTTT.